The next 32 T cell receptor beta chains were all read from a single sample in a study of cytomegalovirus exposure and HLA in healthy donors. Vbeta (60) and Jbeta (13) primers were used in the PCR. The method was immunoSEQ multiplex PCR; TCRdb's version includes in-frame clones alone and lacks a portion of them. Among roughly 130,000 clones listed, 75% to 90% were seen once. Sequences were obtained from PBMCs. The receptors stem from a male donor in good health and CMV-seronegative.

CDR3 sequence: CAWSVPPGGEGETQYF. The DNA of the CDR3 is TGTGCCTGGAGTGTACCCCCAGGGGGCGAGGGGGAGACCCAGTACTTC. The chain joins TRBV30 to TRBJ2-5; TRBD1 agrees at 8 bases. Germline-derived CDR1 and CDR2 are GTSNPN and SVGIG (reference sequence). Losses at the gene ends were 0 bases for V and 5 bases for J; bases not matched to a gene: 11. This CDR3 has 16 residues.

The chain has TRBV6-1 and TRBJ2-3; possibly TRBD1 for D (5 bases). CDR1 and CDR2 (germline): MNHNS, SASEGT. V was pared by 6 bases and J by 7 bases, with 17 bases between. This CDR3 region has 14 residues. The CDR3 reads CASSDTPWGHTQYF. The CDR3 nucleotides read TGTGCCAGCAGCGACACCCCCTGGGGCCATACGCAGTATTTT.

CDR3 nucleotides: TGTGCCAGCAGTGAAGGTCTAGCGGGAGGGCCGGGGGGCACAGATACGCAGTATTTT. This translates into CASSEGLAGGPGGTDTQYF. The chain joins TRBV2 to TRBJ2-3; TRBD2 aligns across 12 bases. There are 19 residues in the CDR3. J gave up 1 base and V 1 base, and 9 bases lay outside the gene matches. Germline loops: CDR1 SNHLY, CDR2 FYNNEI.

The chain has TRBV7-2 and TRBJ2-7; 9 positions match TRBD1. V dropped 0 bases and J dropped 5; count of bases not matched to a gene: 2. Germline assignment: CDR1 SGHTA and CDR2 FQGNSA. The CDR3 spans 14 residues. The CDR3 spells CASSLARDRDEQYF. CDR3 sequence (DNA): TGTGCCAGCAGCTTAGCCCGGGACAGGGACGAGCAGTACTTC.

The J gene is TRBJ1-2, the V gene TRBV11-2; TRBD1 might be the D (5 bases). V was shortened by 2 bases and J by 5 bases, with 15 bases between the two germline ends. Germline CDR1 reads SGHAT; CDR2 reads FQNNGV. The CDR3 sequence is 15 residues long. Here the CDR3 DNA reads TGTGCCAGCAGCTTATTCGGGAGGGGTGGATATGGCTACACCTTC. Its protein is CASSLFGRGGYGYTF.

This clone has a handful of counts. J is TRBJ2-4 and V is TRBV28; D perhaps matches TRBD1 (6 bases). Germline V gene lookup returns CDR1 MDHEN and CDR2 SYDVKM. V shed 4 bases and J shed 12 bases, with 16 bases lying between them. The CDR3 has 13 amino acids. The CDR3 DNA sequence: TGTGCCAGCAGTTGGGGCAGGGGAGACAGTCAGTACTTC. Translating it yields CASSWGRGDSQYF.

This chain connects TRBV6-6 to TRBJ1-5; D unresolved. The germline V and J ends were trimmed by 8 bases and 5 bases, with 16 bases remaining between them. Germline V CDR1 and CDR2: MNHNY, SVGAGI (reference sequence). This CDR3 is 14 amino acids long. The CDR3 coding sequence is TGTGCCAGCGTCCCAAACGGAGGATATCAGCCCCAGCATTTT. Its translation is CASVPNGGYQPQHF.

The CDR3 is CASSLGGLAGVNEQFF. CDR3 coding DNA: TGCGCCAGCAGCTTGGGGGGTCTAGCGGGAGTCAATGAGCAGTTCTTC. This chain uses TRBV5-1 with TRBJ2-1; 10 bases fit TRBD2. Germline loops: CDR1 SGHRS, CDR2 YFSETQ. The CDR3 is made up of 16 amino acids. Trimming removed 0 bases from V and 6 bases from J; junction bases left unmatched: 6.

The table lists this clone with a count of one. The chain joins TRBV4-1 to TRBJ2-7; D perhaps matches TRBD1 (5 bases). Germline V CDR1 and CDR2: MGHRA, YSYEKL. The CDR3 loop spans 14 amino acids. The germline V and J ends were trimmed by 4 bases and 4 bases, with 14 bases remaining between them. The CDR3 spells CASSPPTVPYEQYF. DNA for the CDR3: TGCGCCAGCAGCCCCCCGACAGTCCCATACGAGCAGTACTTC.

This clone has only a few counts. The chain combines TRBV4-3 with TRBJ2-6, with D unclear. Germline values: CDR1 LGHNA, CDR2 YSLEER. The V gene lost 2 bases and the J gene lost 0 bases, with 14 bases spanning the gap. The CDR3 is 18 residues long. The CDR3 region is CASSQSPPVSSGANVLTF. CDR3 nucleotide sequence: TGCGCCAGCAGCCAATCCCCCCCGGTGAGCTCTGGGGCCAACGTCCTGACTTTC.

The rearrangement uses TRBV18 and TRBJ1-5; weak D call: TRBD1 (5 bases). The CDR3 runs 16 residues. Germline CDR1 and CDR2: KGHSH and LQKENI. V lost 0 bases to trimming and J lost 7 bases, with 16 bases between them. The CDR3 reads CASSPPGEGGRQPQHF. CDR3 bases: TGTGCCAGCTCACCACCAGGGGAGGGAGGTCGGCAGCCCCAGCATTTT.

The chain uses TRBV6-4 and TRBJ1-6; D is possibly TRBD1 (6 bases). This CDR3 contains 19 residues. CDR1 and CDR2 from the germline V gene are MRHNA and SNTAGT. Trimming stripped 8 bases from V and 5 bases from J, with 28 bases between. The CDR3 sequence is CASDLSTGDSDRNNSPLHF. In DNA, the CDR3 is TGTGCCAGCGATTTATCCACAGGAGATAGTGACAGGAATAATTCACCCCTCCACTTT.

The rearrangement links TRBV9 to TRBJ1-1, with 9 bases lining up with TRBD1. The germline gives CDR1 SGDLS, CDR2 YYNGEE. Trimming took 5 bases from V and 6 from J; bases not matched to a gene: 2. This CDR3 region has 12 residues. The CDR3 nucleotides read TGTGCCAGCAGGGGACAGGGCTCTGAAGCTTTCTTT. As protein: CASRGQGSEAFF. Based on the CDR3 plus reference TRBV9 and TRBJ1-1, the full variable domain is DSGVTQTPKHLITATGQRVTLRCSPRSGDLSVYWYQQSLDQGLQFLIQYYNGEERAKGNILERFSAQQFPDLHSELNLSSLELGDSALYFCASRGQGSEAFFGQGTRLTVV.

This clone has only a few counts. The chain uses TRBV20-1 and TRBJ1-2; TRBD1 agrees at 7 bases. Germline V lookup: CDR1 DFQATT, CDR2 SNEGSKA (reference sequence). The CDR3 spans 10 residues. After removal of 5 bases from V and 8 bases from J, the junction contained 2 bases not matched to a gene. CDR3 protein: CSADRVGYTF. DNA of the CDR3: TGCAGTGCTGACAGGGTCGGCTACACCTTC.

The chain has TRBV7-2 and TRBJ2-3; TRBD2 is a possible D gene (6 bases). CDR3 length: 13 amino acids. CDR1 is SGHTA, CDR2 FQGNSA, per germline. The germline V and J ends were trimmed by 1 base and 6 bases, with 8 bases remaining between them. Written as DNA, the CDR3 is TGTGCCAGCAGCTTAGATGGGAGGGATACGCAGTATTTT. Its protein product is CASSLDGRDTQYF. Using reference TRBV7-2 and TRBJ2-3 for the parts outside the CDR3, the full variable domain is GAGVSQSPSNKVTEKGKDVELRCDPISGHTALYWYRQSLGQGLEFLIYFQGNSAPDKSGLPSDRFSAERTGGSVSTLTIQRTQQEDSAVYLCASSLDGRDTQYFGPGTRLTVL.

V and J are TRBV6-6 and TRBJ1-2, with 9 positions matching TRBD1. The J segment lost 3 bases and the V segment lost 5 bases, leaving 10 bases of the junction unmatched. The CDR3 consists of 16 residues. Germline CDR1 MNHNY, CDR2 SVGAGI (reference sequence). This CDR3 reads CASSTDRGKGYYGYTF. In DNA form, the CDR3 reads TGTGCCAGCAGTACGGACAGGGGAAAGGGGTACTATGGCTACACCTTC.

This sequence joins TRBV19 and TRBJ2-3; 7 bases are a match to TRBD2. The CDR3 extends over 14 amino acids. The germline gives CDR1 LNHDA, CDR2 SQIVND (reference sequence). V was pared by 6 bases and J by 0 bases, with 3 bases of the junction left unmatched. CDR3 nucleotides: TGTGCCAGTAGGGCTAGCGGTAGCACAGATACGCAGTATTTT. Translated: CASRASGSTDTQYF.

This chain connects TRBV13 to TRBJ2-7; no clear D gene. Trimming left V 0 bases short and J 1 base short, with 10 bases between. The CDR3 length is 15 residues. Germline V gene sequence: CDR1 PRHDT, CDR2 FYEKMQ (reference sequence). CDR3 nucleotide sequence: TGTGCCAGCAGCTTAGGCCTAGGCTCTTCCTACGAGCAGTACTTC. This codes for CASSLGLGSSYEQYF.

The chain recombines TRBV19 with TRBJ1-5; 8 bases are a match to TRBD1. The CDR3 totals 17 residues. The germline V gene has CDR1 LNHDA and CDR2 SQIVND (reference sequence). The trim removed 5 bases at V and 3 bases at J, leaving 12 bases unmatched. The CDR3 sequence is CASSPWVGTGDNQPQHF. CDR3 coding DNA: TGTGCCAGTAGTCCTTGGGTCGGGACAGGTGACAATCAGCCCCAGCATTTT.

As DNA, the CDR3 is TGTGCCAGCAGCTTAGCGGCTAGCGGGGGGCAAGAGACCCAGTACTTC. Protein sequence: CASSLAASGGQETQYF. The rearrangement links TRBV7-6 to TRBJ2-5; 11 bases agree with TRBD2. V was clipped by 0 bases and J by 2 bases; unmatched bases: 2. The CDR3 is 16 amino acids. In germline, CDR1 is SGHVS, CDR2 FNYEAQ.

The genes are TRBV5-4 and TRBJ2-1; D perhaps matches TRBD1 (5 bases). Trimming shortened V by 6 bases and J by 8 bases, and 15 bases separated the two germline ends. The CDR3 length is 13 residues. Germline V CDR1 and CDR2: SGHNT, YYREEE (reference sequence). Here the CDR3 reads CASNAGWGDEQFF. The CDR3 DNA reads TGTGCCAGCAACGCCGGCTGGGGCGATGAGCAGTTCTTC.

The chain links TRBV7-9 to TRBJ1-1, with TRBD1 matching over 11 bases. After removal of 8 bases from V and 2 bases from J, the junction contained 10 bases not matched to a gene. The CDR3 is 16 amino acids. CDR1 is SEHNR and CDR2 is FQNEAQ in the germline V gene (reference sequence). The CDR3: CASGPGTGGLNTEAFF. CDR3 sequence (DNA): TGTGCCAGCGGTCCGGGGACAGGGGGATTAAACACTGAAGCTTTCTTT.

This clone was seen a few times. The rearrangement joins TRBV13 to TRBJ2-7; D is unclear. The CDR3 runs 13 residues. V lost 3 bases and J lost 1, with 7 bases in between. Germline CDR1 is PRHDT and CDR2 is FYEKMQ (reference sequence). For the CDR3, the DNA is TGTGCCAGCAGCTTGTCCAGGTCCTACGAGCAGTACTTC. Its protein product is CASSLSRSYEQYF.

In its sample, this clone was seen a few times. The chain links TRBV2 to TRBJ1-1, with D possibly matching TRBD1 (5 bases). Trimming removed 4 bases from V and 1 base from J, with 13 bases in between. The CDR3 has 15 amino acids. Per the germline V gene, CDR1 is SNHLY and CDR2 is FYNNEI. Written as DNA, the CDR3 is TGTGCCAGCAGTGCCTCAGGGTTAGGGAACACTGAAGCTTTCTTT. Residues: CASSASGLGNTEAFF. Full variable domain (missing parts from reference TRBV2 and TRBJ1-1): EPEVTQTPSHQVTQMGQEVILRCVPISNHLYFYWYRQILGQKVEFLVSFYNNEISEKSEIFDDQFSVERPDGSNFTLKIRSTKLEDSAMYFCASSASGLGNTEAFFGQGTRLTVV.

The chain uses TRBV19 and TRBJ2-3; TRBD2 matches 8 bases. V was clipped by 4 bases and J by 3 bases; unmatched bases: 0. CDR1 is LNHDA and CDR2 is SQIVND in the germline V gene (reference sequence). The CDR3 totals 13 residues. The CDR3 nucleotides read TGTGCCAGTAGTAGCGGGAGGACAGATACGCAGTATTTT. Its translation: CASSSGRTDTQYF. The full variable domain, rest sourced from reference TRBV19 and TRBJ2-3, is DGGITQSPKYLFRKEGQNVTLSCEQNLNHDAMYWYRQDPGQGLRLIYYSQIVNDFQKGDIAEGYSVSREKKESFPLTVTSAQKNPTAFYLCASSSGRTDTQYFGPGTRLTVL.

The chain's CDR3 is CASSNYADTQYF. The CDR3 DNA sequence: TGCGCCAGCAGTAACTACGCAGATACGCAGTATTTT. This chain links TRBV10-1 with TRBJ2-3; no clear D. CDR1 WNHNN and CDR2 SYGVQD come from the germline V gene (reference sequence). Trimming pared 5 bases from V and 4 bases from J, leaving 7 bases between. The CDR3 extends over 12 amino acids.

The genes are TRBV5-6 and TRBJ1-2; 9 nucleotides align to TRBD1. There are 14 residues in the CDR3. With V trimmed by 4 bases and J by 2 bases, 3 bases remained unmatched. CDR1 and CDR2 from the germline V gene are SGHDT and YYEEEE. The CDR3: CASSTGQGNYGYTF. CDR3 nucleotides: TGTGCCAGCAGCACGGGACAGGGAAACTATGGCTACACCTTC.

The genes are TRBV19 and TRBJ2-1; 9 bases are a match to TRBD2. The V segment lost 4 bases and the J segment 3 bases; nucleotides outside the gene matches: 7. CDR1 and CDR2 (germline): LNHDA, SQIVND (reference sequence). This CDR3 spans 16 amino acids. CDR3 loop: CASSSSAGGVYNEQFF. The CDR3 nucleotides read TGTGCCAGTAGTAGCTCGGCGGGAGGGGTCTACAATGAGCAGTTCTTC.

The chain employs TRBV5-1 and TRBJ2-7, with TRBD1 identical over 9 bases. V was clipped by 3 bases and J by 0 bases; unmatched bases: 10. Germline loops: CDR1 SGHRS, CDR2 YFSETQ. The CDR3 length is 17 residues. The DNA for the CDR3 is TGCGCCAGCAGCTCGAAAGTACCGGGACAGGGCTCCTACGAGCAGTACTTC. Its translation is CASSSKVPGQGSYEQYF.

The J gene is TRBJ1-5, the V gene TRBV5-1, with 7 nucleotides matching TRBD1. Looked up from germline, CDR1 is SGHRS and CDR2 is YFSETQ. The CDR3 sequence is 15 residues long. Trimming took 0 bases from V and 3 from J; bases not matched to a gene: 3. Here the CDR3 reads CASSLDRGVNQPQHF. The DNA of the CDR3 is TGCGCCAGCAGCTTGGACAGGGGTGTCAATCAGCCCCAGCATTTT.

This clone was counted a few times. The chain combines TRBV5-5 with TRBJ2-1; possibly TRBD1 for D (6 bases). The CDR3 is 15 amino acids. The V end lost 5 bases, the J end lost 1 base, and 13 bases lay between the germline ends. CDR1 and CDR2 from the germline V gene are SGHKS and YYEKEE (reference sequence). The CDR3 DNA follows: TGTGCCAGCAGTCATCAGGGGCCGTCCTACAATGAGCAGTTCTTC. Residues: CASSHQGPSYNEQFF.

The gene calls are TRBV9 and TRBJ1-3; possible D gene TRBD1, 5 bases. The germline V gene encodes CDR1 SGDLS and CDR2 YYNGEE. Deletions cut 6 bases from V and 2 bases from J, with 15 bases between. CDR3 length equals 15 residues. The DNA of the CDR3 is TGTGCCAGCACCCCAGGTGGGGGGGCTGGAAACACCATATATTTT. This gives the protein CASTPGGGAGNTIYF.